This T cell receptor beta chain was sequenced in a study of blood T cells in healthy people across ages. The table lists this clonotype with a few counts. The V gene end was trimmed by 2 bases and the J gene end by 1 base; junction bases not matched to a gene: 8. The germline V gene has CDR1 GTSNPN and CDR2 SVGIG (reference sequence). This CDR3 comprises 16 residues. The second PCR ran roughly 6 to 11 cycles with a sample-barcoded 5' primer and J-beta primers. TCRdb re-derived calls from the 5' RACE reads in MiXCR, one entry per CDR3 protein. The table includes about 650,000 distinct CDR3 sequences, 32% detected once.

This receptor was taken from a woman older than 75 in good health. The rearrangement joins TRBV30 to TRBJ1-5; 7 bases line up with TRBD1. Material for sequencing was blood. The CDR3 region is CAWSINRGGSNQPQHF. The CDR3 DNA reads as TGTGCCTGGAGTATTAACAGGGGAGGGAGCAATCAGCCCCAGCATTTT.